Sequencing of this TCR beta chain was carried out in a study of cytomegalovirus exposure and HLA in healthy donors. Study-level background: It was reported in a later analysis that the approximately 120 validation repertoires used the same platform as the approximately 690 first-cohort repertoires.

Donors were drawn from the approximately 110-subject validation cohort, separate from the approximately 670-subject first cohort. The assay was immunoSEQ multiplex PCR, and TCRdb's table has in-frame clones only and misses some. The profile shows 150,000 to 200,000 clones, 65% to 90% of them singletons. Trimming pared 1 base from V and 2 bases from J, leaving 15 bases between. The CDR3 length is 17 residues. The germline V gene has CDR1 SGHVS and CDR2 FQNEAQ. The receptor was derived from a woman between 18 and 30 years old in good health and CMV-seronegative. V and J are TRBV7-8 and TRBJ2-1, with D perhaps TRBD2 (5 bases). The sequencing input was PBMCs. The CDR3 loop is CASSLGLLSGAYNEQFF. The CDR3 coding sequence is TGTGCCAGCAGCTTAGGTTTGTTGAGCGGCGCCTACAATGAGCAGTTCTTC.